These 31 T cell receptor beta chains share one sample of origin, sequenced in a study of T cells expressing NK-cell markers. From its re-call of the 5' RACE reads, TCRdb lists each CDR3 protein once, without DNA. This sample's table reports a few hundred thousand distinct CDR3 sequences. The sequencing input was blood T cells: a sorted CD56 or NKG2C T cell subset, CD4+ or CD8+ T cells, or bulk PBMC T cells (not recorded which). The receptors were gathered from a man between 18 and 69 years old in good health.

The genes are TRBV20-1 and TRBJ1-6; the TCRdb D gene call, TRBD1, has no DNA to confirm it. Germline V gene lookup returns CDR1 DFQATT and CDR2 SNEGSKA (reference sequence). The CDR3 covers 16 residues. The CDR3 spells CSAQSLGVRLFSPLHF.

The chain carries TRBV15 and TRBJ2-1. CDR1 and CDR2 from the germline V gene are LNHNV and YYDKDF (reference sequence). The length of the CDR3 is 16 residues. CDR3 residues: CATSRVPGGSYNEQFF.

V usage is TRBV2 and J usage is TRBJ2-5; TCRdb gives TRBD1 as the D gene, but with no DNA this cannot be confirmed. CDR1 is SNHLY and CDR2 is FYNNEI in the germline V gene. The CDR3 contains 13 residues. CDR3 sequence reads: CASTTGDAETQYF.

This chain connects TRBV6-1 to TRBJ2-7; TCRdb gives TRBD2 as the D gene, but with no DNA this cannot be confirmed. The CDR3 has 16 amino acids. CDR1 and CDR2 (germline): MNHNS, SASEGT. CDR3 residues: CASIQGRTALSYEQYF.

V usage is TRBV7-2 and J usage is TRBJ2-7; TCRdb names TRBD1, which stays unverified in the absence of DNA. The germline gives CDR1 SGHTA, CDR2 FQGNSA. The CDR3 extends over 17 amino acids. The CDR3 here is CASSLVSTPDPPYEQYF.

The chain uses TRBV3-1 and TRBJ2-3. Germline V gene data show CDR1 as LGHDT and CDR2 as YNNKEL (reference sequence). This CDR3 comprises 13 residues. CDR3: CASSHSFTDTQYF.

This chain links TRBV4-2 with TRBJ1-1; there is no DNA to check the TCRdb D call of TRBD1. Looked up from germline, CDR1 is LGHNA and CDR2 is YNFKEQ. The CDR3 has 14 residues. CDR3 loop: CASSPYRGGTEAFF.

The chain uses TRBV12-3 or TRBV12-4 and TRBJ2-3; TCRdb names TRBD2, which stays unverified in the absence of DNA. The CDR3 covers 15 residues. CDR3 in amino acids: CASSSLAGRTDTQYF.

The J gene is TRBJ1-3, the V gene TRBV9; the TCRdb D gene call, TRBD1, has no DNA to confirm it. The V gene's germline CDR1 is SGDLS and CDR2 YYNGEE. The CDR3 consists of 16 residues. The CDR3 loop is CASSVGTANSGNTIYF.

This chain uses TRBV12-3 or TRBV12-4 with TRBJ2-7. This CDR3 is built from 14 residues. CDR3 sequence: CASSSWSINYEQYF.

V and J are TRBV12-3 or TRBV12-4 and TRBJ2-1. The CDR3 runs to 12 residues. The CDR3 reads CASSLGHGEQFF.

The chain employs TRBV4-1 and TRBJ2-7. CDR1 and CDR2 from the germline V gene are MGHRA and YSYEKL. The CDR3 contains 12 residues. The CDR3 is CASSHALYEQYF.

V gene TRBV6-1 combines with J gene TRBJ2-4; TCRdb gives TRBD1 as the D gene, but with no DNA this cannot be confirmed. CDR3 size: 14 residues. Germline V gene data show CDR1 as MNHNS and CDR2 as SASEGT. The CDR3 is CASSDWGKLGIQYF.

V and J are TRBV12-3 or TRBV12-4 and TRBJ2-1; TCRdb's D call of TRBD2 is untestable without DNA. The CDR3 covers 20 residues. CDR3 sequence reads: CASSSPGTSGGLLSYNEQFF.

The chain has TRBV7-9 and TRBJ2-7; TCRdb returns TRBD1, unconfirmable since there is no DNA. The germline CDR1 and CDR2 sequences are SEHNR and FQNEAQ (reference sequence). The CDR3 consists of 15 residues. The CDR3 protein is CASSPSGTGRGEQYF.

The genes are TRBV7-6 and TRBJ2-7; the TCRdb D gene call, TRBD2, has no DNA to confirm it. This CDR3 spans 18 amino acids. Germline CDR1 reads SGHVS; CDR2 reads FNYEAQ. CDR3 region: CASSTRTSGGPSSYEQYF.

The chain combines TRBV19 with TRBJ1-2; TCRdb calls TRBD1, which cannot be checked without DNA. The CDR3 consists of 14 residues. CDR1 and CDR2 (germline): LNHDA, SQIVND (reference sequence). The chain's CDR3 is CASSKDKANYGYTF.

This sequence joins TRBV6-5 and TRBJ2-2; checking the TCRdb D call of TRBD1 is not possible without DNA. Germline V lookup: CDR1 MNHEY, CDR2 SVGAGI. This CDR3 has 16 residues. The CDR3 here is CASSYRGQGRTGELFF.

The chain combines TRBV3-1 with TRBJ1-2; the D call of TRBD1 rests on TCRdb alone, since no DNA is present to check it. Per the germline V gene, CDR1 is LGHDT and CDR2 is YNNKEL (reference sequence). This CDR3 has 16 amino acids. CDR3 sequence reads: CASSFELYSPRNGYTF.

This chain links TRBV3-1 with TRBJ2-2; TCRdb's D gene call, TRBD2, goes unchecked for lack of DNA. The CDR3 runs 13 residues. Germline V lookup: CDR1 LGHDT, CDR2 YNNKEL (reference sequence). The CDR3 region is CASRLLGRGELFF.

The chain has TRBV12-3 or TRBV12-4 and TRBJ1-6. The CDR3 runs 15 residues. The CDR3 sequence: CASSFNLVSNSPLHF.

The chain couples TRBV5-6 to TRBJ1-1; absent DNA, TCRdb's TRBD1 call cannot be checked. Germline V CDR1 and CDR2: SGHDT, YYEEEE. The CDR3 consists of 15 residues. The chain's CDR3 is CASSKGQAMNTEAFF.

The V and J genes are TRBV29-1 and TRBJ2-7; TCRdb selects TRBD1, and the lack of DNA leaves this call unchecked. The CDR3 has 13 residues. Germline V gene sequence: CDR1 SQVTM, CDR2 ANQGSEA. This CDR3 reads CSVGPDRAYEQYF.

The V gene is TRBV7-2, the J gene TRBJ2-3. The germline V gene encodes CDR1 SGHTA and CDR2 FQGNSA. This CDR3 has 13 amino acids. CDR3 loop: CASSLGSGDTQYF.

The chain carries TRBV5-1 and TRBJ2-5; lacking DNA, the TRBD1 call made by TCRdb goes unchecked. The germline CDR1 and CDR2 sequences are SGHRS and YFSETQ. There are 15 residues in the CDR3. This chain's CDR3 is CASSSSNREQETQYF.

The chain has TRBV11-1 and TRBJ2-5; TCRdb outputs TRBD2, but without DNA this stays unchecked. The CDR3 runs 18 residues. Germline loops: CDR1 SGHAT, CDR2 FQDESV (reference sequence). CDR3 region: CASSLQGLARALQETQYF.

This chain joins TRBV20-1 and TRBJ1-6; TCRdb's assignment of TRBD1 cannot be checked, as there is no DNA. The CDR3 is made up of 14 amino acids. Per the germline V gene, CDR1 is DFQATT and CDR2 is SNEGSKA (reference sequence). This CDR3 reads CSAGPGTGLGSLHF.

The chain recombines TRBV29-1 with TRBJ2-4; TCRdb reports TRBD2, a call that lacks DNA to check it against. The CDR3 is 16 amino acids. Germline-derived CDR1 and CDR2 are SQVTM and ANQGSEA. CDR3 sequence reads: CSVWEGPILAKNIQYF.

The chain is built from TRBV15 and TRBJ1-6; TCRdb reports TRBD1, a call that lacks DNA to check it against. The CDR3 is 14 amino acids. Germline V gene lookup returns CDR1 LNHNV and CDR2 YYDKDF (reference sequence). CDR3 protein: CATSREGGRGPLHF.

The genes are TRBV5-1 and TRBJ1-2; checking the TCRdb D call of TRBD1 is not possible without DNA. The CDR3 totals 16 residues. CDR1 is SGHRS and CDR2 is YFSETQ in the germline V gene. The chain's CDR3 is CASSLGTGSGNYGYTF.

The J gene is TRBJ2-2, the V gene TRBV19; as DNA is missing, the TRBD2 call by TCRdb cannot be tested. This CDR3 is built from 16 residues. The germline V gene encodes CDR1 LNHDA and CDR2 SQIVND (reference sequence). CDR3 sequence reads: CASSIKWGGLTGELFF.